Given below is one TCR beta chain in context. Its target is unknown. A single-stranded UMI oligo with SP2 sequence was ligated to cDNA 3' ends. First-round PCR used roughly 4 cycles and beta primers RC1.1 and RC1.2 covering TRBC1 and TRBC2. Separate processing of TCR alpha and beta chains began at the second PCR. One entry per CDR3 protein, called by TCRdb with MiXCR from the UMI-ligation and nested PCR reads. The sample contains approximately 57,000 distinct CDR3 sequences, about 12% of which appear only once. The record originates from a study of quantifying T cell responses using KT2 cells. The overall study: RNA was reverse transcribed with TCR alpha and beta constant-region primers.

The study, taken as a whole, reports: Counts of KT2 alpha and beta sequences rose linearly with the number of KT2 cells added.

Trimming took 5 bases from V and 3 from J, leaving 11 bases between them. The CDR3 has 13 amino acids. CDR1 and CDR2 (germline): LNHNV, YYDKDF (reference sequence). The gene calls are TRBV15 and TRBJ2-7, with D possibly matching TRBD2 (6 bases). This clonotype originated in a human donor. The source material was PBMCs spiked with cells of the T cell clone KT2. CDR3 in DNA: TGTGCCACCAGCCAATCCGGGGGCTACGAGCAGTACTTC. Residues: CATSQSGGYEQYF.